The 12 T cell receptor beta chains below all came from one sample that was sequenced in a study of cytomegalovirus exposure and HLA in healthy donors. Clones were sequenced by immunoSEQ multiplex PCR, and TCRdb holds only the in-frame ones, with some missing. Among approximately 220,000 clones listed, approximately 80% were seen once. The material sequenced was PBMCs. These receptors all come from a woman in her 30s in good health and CMV-seropositive.

This clone was seen more than once but under ten times. The V gene is TRBV5-4, the J gene TRBJ1-2, with a weak D call TRBD1 (6 bases). Between the trimmed V and J ends, which lost 0 bases and 4 bases, there was a span of 10 bases. CDR1 and CDR2 (germline): SGHNT, YYREEE (reference sequence). This CDR3 comprises 14 residues. CDR3 residues: CASSLAQGFYGYTF. The CDR3 DNA follows: TGTGCCAGCAGCTTGGCCCAGGGGTTCTATGGCTACACCTTC.

V usage is TRBV28 and J usage is TRBJ2-3; tentative D call: TRBD1 (5 bases). Germline V gene data show CDR1 as MDHEN and CDR2 as SYDVKM. This CDR3 is built from 11 residues. V shed 5 bases and J shed 11 bases, with 11 bases lying between them. The CDR3: CASSLQVEQYF. The CDR3 nucleotides read TGTGCCAGCAGTCTACAGGTGGAGCAGTATTTT.

The chain couples TRBV9 to TRBJ1-2; TRBD1 is a possible D gene (5 bases). Germline V gene data show CDR1 as SGDLS and CDR2 as YYNGEE. Trimming left V 7 bases short and J 4 bases short, with 11 bases between. This CDR3 is built from 12 residues. The CDR3 nucleotides read TGTGCCAGCGACGGGGGGACCTATGGCTACACCTTC. It specifies CASDGGTYGYTF. Complete variable domain (other parts from reference TRBV9 and TRBJ1-2): DSGVTQTPKHLITATGQRVTLRCSPRSGDLSVYWYQQSLDQGLQFLIQYYNGEERAKGNILERFSAQQFPDLHSELNLSSLELGDSALYFCASDGGTYGYTFGSGTRLTVV.

V is TRBV30 and J is TRBJ2-2; D remains ambiguous. V was shortened by 4 bases and J by 0 bases, with 9 bases between the two germline ends. This CDR3 region has 14 residues. Germline-derived CDR1 and CDR2 are GTSNPN and SVGIG (reference sequence). This chain's CDR3 is CAWIRESNTGELFF. CDR3 sequence (DNA): TGTGCCTGGATTCGAGAGTCGAACACCGGGGAGCTGTTTTTT.

In this sample, this clone turned up a few times. V is TRBV10-1 and J is TRBJ1-5; D is undetermined. V lost 3 bases and J lost 4, with 4 bases in between. Germline V gene sequence: CDR1 WNHNN, CDR2 SYGVQD (reference sequence). CDR3 size: 12 residues. CDR3 in DNA: TGCGCCAGCAGTGATGTTAATCAGCCCCAGCATTTT. Its protein product is CASSDVNQPQHF.

The V call is TRBV6-1, the J call TRBJ2-7; D unresolved. Trimming shortened V by 3 bases and J by 2 bases, and 11 bases separated the two germline ends. This CDR3 is 14 amino acids long. The germline gives CDR1 MNHNS, CDR2 SASEGT. CDR3 coding DNA: TGTGCCAGCAGTGATTCCGTCCAAACCTACGAGCAGTACTTC. It codes for CASSDSVQTYEQYF.

V gene TRBV28 combines with J gene TRBJ1-5; D is uncertain. CDR1 and CDR2 (germline): MDHEN, SYDVKM. V lost 7 bases and J lost 8, with 12 bases in between. The CDR3 runs 12 residues. This CDR3 is CASTVLQKPQHF. Written as DNA, the CDR3 is TGTGCCAGCACGGTCCTGCAGAAGCCCCAGCATTTT. Together with reference TRBV28 and TRBJ1-5, the CDR3 gives the full variable domain: DVKVTQSSRYLVKRTGEKVFLECVQDMDHENMFWYRQDPGLGLRLIYFSYDVKMKEKGDIPEGYSVSREKKERFSLILESASTNQTSMYLCASTVLQKPQHFGDGTRLSIL.

The V call is TRBV5-1, the J call TRBJ2-2; no reliable D call. The CDR3 is 15 amino acids. Germline CDR1 and CDR2: SGHRS and YFSETQ. Deletions cut 0 bases from V and 1 base from J, with 7 bases between. In nucleotides, the CDR3 is TGCGCCAGCAGCTTGGGCACGATGAACACCGGGGAGCTGTTTTTT. Its translation is CASSLGTMNTGELFF.

This rearrangement joins TRBV6-5 to TRBJ2-7, with no clear D. Germline loops: CDR1 MNHEY, CDR2 SVGAGI. With 2 bases removed from V and 4 bases from J, the gap between germline ends came to 12 bases. The CDR3 totals 14 residues. CDR3 sequence (DNA): TGTGCCAGCAGTTACGCGACGACCCAATACGAGCAGTACTTC. It yields the protein CASSYATTQYEQYF.

The chain joins TRBV28 to TRBJ2-7, with TRBD1 matching over 7 bases. Germline CDR1 MDHEN, CDR2 SYDVKM. Germline trimming cut 5 bases from V and 2 bases from J; bases unmatched to any gene: 6. The CDR3 totals 14 residues. The chain's CDR3 is CASSPRQGTYEQYF. In nucleotides, the CDR3 is TGTGCCAGCAGTCCGCGACAGGGAACCTACGAGCAGTACTTC.

A single count supports this clone. The rearrangement joins TRBV4-2 to TRBJ1-1, with TRBD1 as a possible D gene (5 bases). V shed 4 bases and J shed 1 base, with 10 bases lying between them. CDR3 length: 14 residues. Germline lookup yields CDR1 LGHNA and CDR2 YNFKEQ. The CDR3 DNA reads TGTGCCAGCAGCCCCATCAGGGAGAACACTGAAGCTTTCTTT. The encoded protein is CASSPIRENTEAFF.

The chain has TRBV25-1 and TRBJ1-1, with 7 bases aligning to TRBD1. J was trimmed by 6 bases and V by 2 bases; bases with no gene match: 6. From germline, CDR1 is MGHDK and CDR2 SYGVNS. CDR3 length equals 14 residues. The CDR3 loop is CASSEDRANAEAFF. In nucleotides, the CDR3 is TGTGCCAGCAGTGAAGACAGGGCGAATGCTGAAGCTTTCTTT.